This T cell receptor (beta chain) was captured in a study of blood T cell repertoires in COVID-19. In the study overall: The origin of the acute and convalescent COVID-19 samples was the United States, Italy and Spain. T cells, B-cell-depleted T cells, or PBMCs supplied cDNA or gDNA.

Germline-derived CDR1 and CDR2 are KGHSH and LQKENI. CDR3 size: 15 residues. Unmatched junction bases numbered 2, after V lost 3 bases and J lost 2 bases. Assay used: immunoSEQ multiplex PCR; TCRdb lists only in-frame clones, some missing. The sample records approximately 200,000 clones, around 90% being singletons. Participants reported their clinical history, and cohort assignment relied on those reports. Cohort 3 donors were reported recovered after two negative PCRs, clearance, or symptom resolution. This receptor was taken from a man younger than 45 who had recovered from COVID-19. J is TRBJ2-5 and V is TRBV18, with TRBD2 matching over 11 bases. The sequenced sample consisted of PBMCs or T cells enriched from blood (not recorded which). CDR3 protein: CASSPGTSGQETQYF. DNA for the CDR3: TGTGCCAGCTCACCCGGGACTAGCGGTCAAGAGACCCAGTACTTC.